This T cell receptor (beta chain) was recovered during a study of cytomegalovirus exposure and HLA in healthy donors. Study conclusions and caveats: A later analysis showed that HLA-associated TCR beta chains had undergone more clonal expansion than equally common others.

PCR involved 60 Vbeta and 13 Jbeta primers. Using immunoSEQ multiplex PCR, the repertoire was profiled, and TCRdb retains in-frame clones only, with some absent. The profile shows 95,000 to 130,000 clones, about 86% of them singletons. Note on this clone: Its cognate antigen is unknown.

This CDR3 is built from 13 residues. V lost 0 bases, J lost 5 bases, and 8 bases lay in between. Germline CDR1 reads SGHRS; CDR2 reads YFSETQ. This chain connects TRBV5-1 to TRBJ2-5; D remains ambiguous. Sequencing was carried out using PBMCs. The clonotype was recovered from a woman younger than 45 in good health and CMV-seronegative. In DNA form, the CDR3 reads TGCGCCAGCAGCTTGGATGTACGGGAGACCCAGTACTTC. It yields the protein CASSLDVRETQYF.